The clone carrying this T cell receptor beta chain was seen ten or more times. The data were obtained in a study of T cells in Graves' hyperthyroidism and ophthalmopathy. The V gene's germline CDR1 is DFQATT and CDR2 SNEGSKA (reference sequence). V was shortened by 3 bases and J by 6 bases, with 11 bases between the two germline ends. CDR3 length: 12 amino acids. The TCR beta CDR3 regions underwent amplification using RNA transcripts as the source. The study used the HTBI primer set for a first-round RT-PCR of the TCR CDR3. TCRdb re-called the multiplex PCR reads through MiXCR, storing one row per CDR3 protein. The sample has 500,000 to 700,000 distinct CDR3 sequences; 15% to 20% are singletons. Absent ophthalmopathy progression within 18 months defined stable Graves' hyperthyroidism.

Input material: blood. The chain is built from TRBV20-1 and TRBJ2-5; weak D call: TRBD1 (5 bases). The source of this sequence is a woman aged 18-29 years with Graves' hyperthyroidism. The CDR3 bases are TGCAGTGCTAGGTCACAGGTTCAGACCCAGTACTTC. This gives the protein CSARSQVQTQYF.